What follows are 11 T cell receptor beta chains derived from one specimen sequenced in a study of shared clonotypes between healthy human individuals. Libraries were prepared by immunoSEQ multiplex PCR; TCRdb keeps only in-frame clonotypes and omits some of them. Of around 440,000 clones in the sample, roughly four fifths were seen once. Sample: PBMCs. These receptors all stem from a woman between 40 and 55 years old in good health. Some clones in this sample may be carry-over from other donors' samples.

This sequence joins TRBV7-9 and TRBJ2-7, with D perhaps assigned TRBD1 or TRBD2 (6 bases each). There are 11 residues in the CDR3. The V and J ends lost 8 bases and 2 bases respectively, with 7 bases between them. Germline V gene data show CDR1 as SEHNR and CDR2 as FQNEAQ (reference sequence). DNA of the CDR3: TGTGCCAGCCGGGGGCCCTACGAGCAGTACTTC. Protein sequence: CASRGPYEQYF.

The chain joins TRBV10-1 to TRBJ2-7, with D unresolved. In germline, CDR1 is WNHNN, CDR2 SYGVQD (reference sequence). The CDR3 is 15 amino acids. V gave up 0 bases and J gave up 7 bases, with 16 bases separating them. The CDR3 DNA reads TGCGCCAGCAGTGAGTCCGGCGGTCACCTGGGGGAGCAGTACTTC. Its translation: CASSESGGHLGEQYF.

A few counts support this clone. The rearrangement links TRBV7-9 to TRBJ1-3, with D possibly matching TRBD1 (6 bases). Germline CDR1 is SEHNR and CDR2 is FQNEAQ (reference sequence). V lost 5 bases to trimming and J lost 0 bases, with 14 bases between them. CDR3 size: 16 residues. CDR3 loop: CASSAQGLSSGNTIYF. CDR3 coding DNA: TGTGCCAGCAGCGCACAGGGCTTGAGCTCTGGAAACACCATATATTTT.

The chain recombines TRBV6-5 with TRBJ1-1, with 8 bases fitting TRBD1. Losses at the gene ends were 6 bases for V and 1 base for J; bases not matched to a gene: 4. The CDR3 runs 14 residues. CDR1 is MNHEY and CDR2 is SVGAGI in the germline V gene. CDR3 in DNA: TGTGCCAGCAGGAAGGACAGGGCGAACACTGAAGCTTTCTTT. Its translation: CASRKDRANTEAFF.

This chain joins TRBV29-1 and TRBJ2-1; D assignment may be TRBD1 or TRBD2 (5 bases each). The CDR3 runs 11 residues. The germline V and J ends were trimmed by 5 bases and 4 bases, with 6 bases remaining between them. Germline CDR1 reads SQVTM; CDR2 reads ANQGSEA. The CDR3 region is CSVWGYNEQFF. Written as DNA, the CDR3 is TGCAGCGTTTGGGGGTACAATGAGCAGTTCTTC.

The J gene is TRBJ1-2, the V gene TRBV30; D is undetermined. The CDR3 runs to 13 residues. CDR1 and CDR2 from the germline V gene are GTSNPN and SVGIG (reference sequence). Trimming took off 4 bases at V and 2 bases at J, with 11 bases between the two ends. DNA for the CDR3: TGTGCCTGGAAGTTGGGGTCGAACTATGGCTACACCTTC. Translated: CAWKLGSNYGYTF.

The chain has TRBV29-1 and TRBJ1-2, with 7 bases that match TRBD1. V shed 2 bases, J shed 7 bases, and the junction held 7 bases outside the gene matches. The CDR3 runs to 13 residues. Germline V gene sequence: CDR1 SQVTM, CDR2 ANQGSEA. DNA for the CDR3: TGCAGCGTTGAACGAAACAGGGGCGCTGGCTACACCTTC. Residues: CSVERNRGAGYTF. Full variable domain (remainder filled in from reference TRBV29-1 and TRBJ1-2): SAVISQKPSRDICQRGTSLTIQCQVDSQVTMMFWYRQQPGQSLTLIATANQGSEATYESGFVIDKFPISRPNLTFSTLTVSNMSPEDSSIYLCSVERNRGAGYTFGSGTRLTVV.

Comment on this clone: A much larger clone differs from this one at a single base, so this may be a read error. This sample also contains other DNA sequences that code for the same CDR3. The V and J genes are TRBV5-4 and TRBJ2-1, with a tentative D call TRBD2 (6 bases). Germline CDR1 SGHNT, CDR2 YYREEE (reference sequence). The CDR3 covers 16 residues. The CDR3 loop reads CASSLGGAQDYNEQFF. The CDR3 DNA reads as TGCGCCAGCAGCTTAGGCGGGGCCCAAGACTACAATGAGCAGTTCTTC.

This clone was observed a few times. The gene calls are TRBV18 and TRBJ2-1, with TRBD2 matching over 8 bases. The CDR3 has 16 amino acids. J lost 7 bases, V lost 0 bases, and 8 bases had no gene match. Germline V lookup: CDR1 KGHSH, CDR2 LQKENI. The CDR3 bases are TGTGCCAGCTCACCACCTGCGACTAGCGTTTTAAATGAGCAGTTCTTC. Translation gives CASSPPATSVLNEQFF.

This clone was observed a few times. This chain uses TRBV9 with TRBJ1-1, with TRBD1 as a possible D gene (6 bases). This CDR3 contains 16 residues. From germline, CDR1 is SGDLS and CDR2 YYNGEE. V was pared by 0 bases and J by 2 bases, with 14 bases between. CDR3 coding DNA: TGTGCCAGCAGCGTAGGAGAGGGACACCGAAACACTGAAGCTTTCTTT. The encoded protein is CASSVGEGHRNTEAFF.

V is TRBV28 and J is TRBJ1-2, with 9 bases fitting TRBD1. The ends lost 4 bases at V and 4 bases at J; junction bases unmatched: 10. This CDR3 region has 16 residues. The germline V gene encodes CDR1 MDHEN and CDR2 SYDVKM. CDR3 protein: CASSSYSTGGSYGYTF. CDR3 in DNA: TGTGCCAGCAGTTCCTATTCAACAGGGGGCTCCTATGGCTACACCTTC.